These 15 T cell receptor beta chains share one sample of origin, sequenced in a study of blood T cells in healthy people across ages. Sample-barcoded 5' priming and a J-beta primer mix drove a second PCR of roughly 6 to 12 cycles. MiXCR, applied by TCRdb to the 5' RACE reads, yields one record per CDR3 protein. The sample has 1.4 million or so distinct CDR3 sequences, approximately 39% seen once. The sequencing sample was made of blood. Source of these receptors: a young woman in good health.

The V call is TRBV2, the J call TRBJ2-1, with 13 positions matching TRBD2. The CDR3 runs 15 residues. V gave up 7 bases and J gave up 7 bases; unmatched junction bases: 7. The germline V gene encodes CDR1 SNHLY and CDR2 FYNNEI. The chain's CDR3 is CASTTSGGAKNEQFF. DNA for the CDR3: TGTGCCAGCACTACTAGCGGGGGGGCAAAAAATGAGCAGTTCTTC.

The chain couples TRBV12-3 or TRBV12-4 to TRBJ2-6; D ambiguous. Trimming removed 9 bases at V and 6 bases at J, with 9 bases between. The CDR3 sequence is 12 residues long. This CDR3 is CARSTSANVLTF. The CDR3 region has the DNA TGTGCCAGAAGTACATCGGCCAACGTCCTGACTTTC.

The CDR3 region is CASSLDLATGVEQFF. CDR3 DNA sequence: TGTGCCAGCAGCTTAGATCTCGCGACAGGGGTTGAGCAGTTCTTC. The chain uses TRBV11-2 and TRBJ2-1, with TRBD1 matching over 8 bases. Germline trimming cut 0 bases from V and 9 bases from J; bases unmatched to any gene: 7. The CDR3 runs 15 residues. The germline CDR1 and CDR2 sequences are SGHAT and FQNNGV.

This clonotype was detected only a few times. V is TRBV20-1 and J is TRBJ2-1; D is tentatively TRBD1 or TRBD2 (5 bases each). The CDR3 has 15 residues. The germline V gene encodes CDR1 DFQATT and CDR2 SNEGSKA (reference sequence). Trimming removed 5 bases at V and 4 bases at J, with 18 bases between. CDR3: CSASSPGPPYNEQFF. The CDR3 DNA follows: TGCAGTGCTTCCTCCCCGGGACCTCCATACAATGAGCAGTTCTTC.

The V call is TRBV4-2, the J call TRBJ2-5; the D is unclear. V lost 1 base to trimming and J lost 11 bases, with 23 bases between them. Germline CDR1 LGHNA, CDR2 YNFKEQ. There are 16 residues in the CDR3. The CDR3 DNA sequence: TGTGCCAGCAGCCAAGGGAGTCGGCAATTTACGAATGAGCAGTACTTC. Amino acid sequence: CASSQGSRQFTNEQYF.

J is TRBJ2-1 and V is TRBV27; TRBD2 matches at 10 bases. The germline CDR1 and CDR2 sequences are MNHEY and SMNVEV (reference sequence). The CDR3 totals 17 residues. The J segment lost 4 bases and the V segment lost 5 bases, leaving 11 bases of the junction unmatched. The CDR3 protein is CASSRLGAGGPYNEQFF. The CDR3 DNA follows: TGTGCCAGCAGTCGCCTAGGAGCGGGAGGGCCTTACAATGAGCAGTTCTTC.

The chain has TRBV7-9 and TRBJ2-5; maybe TRBD2 (5 bases). The CDR3 extends over 12 amino acids. Trimming pared 5 bases from V and 11 bases from J, leaving 15 bases between. Germline loops: CDR1 SEHNR, CDR2 FQNEAQ (reference sequence). The CDR3 sequence: CASSLRTWEQYF. CDR3 DNA sequence: TGTGCCAGCAGCCTACGTACGTGGGAGCAGTACTTC.

V gene TRBV20-1 combines with J gene TRBJ2-5; D is tentatively TRBD1 or TRBD2 (5 bases each). The germline CDR1 and CDR2 sequences are DFQATT and SNEGSKA (reference sequence). The CDR3 has 11 amino acids. CDR3 residues: CTLLEGETQYF. The CDR3 DNA follows: TGCACCCTACTCGAGGGGGAGACCCAGTACTTC.

The V gene is TRBV20-1, the J gene TRBJ2-7; 8 bases fit TRBD1. This CDR3 spans 14 amino acids. With 6 bases clipped from V and 2 bases from J, the junction kept 9 bases outside the gene matches. The germline gives CDR1 DFQATT, CDR2 SNEGSKA (reference sequence). CDR3: CSAVQGVPTYEQYF. Here the CDR3 DNA reads TGCAGTGCCGTACAGGGGGTCCCCACCTACGAGCAGTACTTC.

V usage is TRBV7-2 and J usage is TRBJ2-1, with D perhaps TRBD2 (6 bases). The CDR3 sequence is 15 residues long. V lost 5 bases, J lost 2 bases, and 13 bases lay in between. Germline V CDR1 and CDR2: SGHTA, FQGNSA. The CDR3 loop is CASSPLGGTYNEQFF. CDR3 coding DNA: TGTGCCAGCAGCCCTTTGGGGGGAACCTACAATGAGCAGTTCTTC.

This clonotype was recorded at least ten times. The CDR3 DNA reads as TGTGCCAGCAGCCCCGGGACTTCCAATGAGCAGTTCTTC. Amino acids: CASSPGTSNEQFF. The V and J genes are TRBV6-4 and TRBJ2-1, with D possibly TRBD2 on 6 matching bases. V lost 6 bases, J lost 6 bases, and 12 bases lay in between. From germline, CDR1 is MRHNA and CDR2 SNTAGT. This CDR3 has 13 amino acids.

This chain links TRBV28 with TRBJ1-5; D call uncertain. Germline CDR1 MDHEN, CDR2 SYDVKM. The CDR3 length is 16 residues. V was pared by 5 bases and J by 4 bases, with 18 bases between. DNA of the CDR3: TGTGCCAGCAGTCCGACGGGTCCTGTCCGGAATCAGCCCCAGCATTTT. Encoded protein: CASSPTGPVRNQPQHF.

This clonotype has more than one count but fewer than ten. The chain employs TRBV9 and TRBJ2-5; D is possibly TRBD2 (7 bases). Deletions cut 4 bases from V and 4 bases from J, with 20 bases between. CDR1 and CDR2 from the germline V gene are SGDLS and YYNGEE. This CDR3 has 16 amino acids. The CDR3 sequence: CASSPRGGARGETQYF. CDR3 in DNA: TGTGCCAGCAGCCCTCGAGGGGGGGCGCGAGGAGAGACCCAGTACTTC.

This clonotype was found a few times. The chain has TRBV5-1 and TRBJ1-2, with TRBD1 identical over 7 bases. The CDR3 has 15 amino acids. Trimming at V came to 4 bases and at J to 2 bases, leaving 8 bases not matched to a gene. Germline V gene sequence: CDR1 SGHRS, CDR2 YFSETQ. CDR3 amino acids: CASSPILTGNYGYTF. CDR3 bases: TGCGCCAGCAGCCCAATTCTGACAGGGAACTATGGCTACACCTTC. Supplemented by reference TRBV5-1 and TRBJ1-2, the full variable domain reads KAGVTQTPRYLIKTRGQQVTLSCSPISGHRSVSWYQQTPGQGLQFLFEYFSETQRNKGNFPGRFSGRQFSNSRSEMNVSTLELGDSALYLCASSPILTGNYGYTFGSGTRLTVV.

Notes on this clonotype: This may arise from a read error, as a much more abundant clone is one base away. CDR3: CASSERASREYEQYF. CDR3 nucleotide sequence: TGTGCCAGCAGTGAACGGGCGAGCCGGGAGTATGAGCAGTACTTC. V gene TRBV2 combines with J gene TRBJ2-5; D is possibly TRBD2 (6 bases). The germline V gene has CDR1 SNHLY and CDR2 FYNNEI. The CDR3 sequence is 15 residues long. Trimming shortened V by 2 bases and J by 11 bases, and 21 bases separated the two germline ends.